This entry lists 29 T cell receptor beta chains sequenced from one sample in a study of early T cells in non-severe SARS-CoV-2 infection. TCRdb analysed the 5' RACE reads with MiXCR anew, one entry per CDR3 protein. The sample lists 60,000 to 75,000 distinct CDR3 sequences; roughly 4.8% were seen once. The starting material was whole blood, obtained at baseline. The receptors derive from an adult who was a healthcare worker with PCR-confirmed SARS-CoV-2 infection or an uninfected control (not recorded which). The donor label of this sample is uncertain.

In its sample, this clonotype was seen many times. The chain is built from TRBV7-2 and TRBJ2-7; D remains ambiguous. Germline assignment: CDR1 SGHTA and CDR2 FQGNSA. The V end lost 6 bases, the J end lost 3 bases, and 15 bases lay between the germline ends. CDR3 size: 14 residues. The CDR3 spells CASSSSGSYYEQYF. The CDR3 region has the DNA TGTGCCAGCAGTAGCTCCGGATCTTACTACGAGCAGTACTTC.

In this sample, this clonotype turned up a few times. DNA of the CDR3: TGTGCCAGCAGTCCCGCCGACGAGCAGTACTTC. Amino acids: CASSPADEQYF. The chain combines TRBV28 with TRBJ2-7; D is ambiguous. V was pared by 5 bases and J by 5 bases, with 7 bases between. The CDR3 is 11 residues long. CDR1 and CDR2 (germline): MDHEN, SYDVKM. Full variable domain (missing parts from reference TRBV28 and TRBJ2-7): DVKVTQSSRYLVKRTGEKVFLECVQDMDHENMFWYRQDPGLGLRLIYFSYDVKMKEKGDIPEGYSVSREKKERFSLILESASTNQTSMYLCASSPADEQYFGPGTRLTVT.

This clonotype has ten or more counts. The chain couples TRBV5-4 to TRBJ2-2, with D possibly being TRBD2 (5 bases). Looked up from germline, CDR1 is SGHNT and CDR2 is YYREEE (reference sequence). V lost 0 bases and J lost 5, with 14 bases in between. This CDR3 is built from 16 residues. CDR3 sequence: CASSLAKRRTTGELFF. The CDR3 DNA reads TGTGCCAGCAGCTTGGCCAAGAGGAGGACTACCGGGGAGCTGTTTTTT.

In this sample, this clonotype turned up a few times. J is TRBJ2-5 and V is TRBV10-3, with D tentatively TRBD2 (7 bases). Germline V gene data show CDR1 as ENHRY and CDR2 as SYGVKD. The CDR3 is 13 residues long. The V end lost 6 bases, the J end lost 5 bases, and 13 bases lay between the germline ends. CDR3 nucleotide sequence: TGTGCCATCAGCATAGGGGGGGATGAGACCCAGTACTTC. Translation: CAISIGGDETQYF.

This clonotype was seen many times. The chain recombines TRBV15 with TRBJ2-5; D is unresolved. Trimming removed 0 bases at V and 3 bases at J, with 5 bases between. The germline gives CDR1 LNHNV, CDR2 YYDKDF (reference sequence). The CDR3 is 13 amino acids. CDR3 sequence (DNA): TGTGCCACCAGCAGAGATGTGGAAGAGACCCAGTACTTC. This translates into CATSRDVEETQYF.

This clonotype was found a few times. The CDR3 region is CASSEVEGGTEAFF. CDR3 nucleotide sequence: TGTGCCAGCAGTGAAGTGGAGGGTGGCACTGAAGCTTTCTTT. The chain recombines TRBV2 with TRBJ1-1; D not certain. Trimming stripped 1 base from V and 4 bases from J, with 10 bases between. CDR3 length: 14 residues. Germline values: CDR1 SNHLY, CDR2 FYNNEI.

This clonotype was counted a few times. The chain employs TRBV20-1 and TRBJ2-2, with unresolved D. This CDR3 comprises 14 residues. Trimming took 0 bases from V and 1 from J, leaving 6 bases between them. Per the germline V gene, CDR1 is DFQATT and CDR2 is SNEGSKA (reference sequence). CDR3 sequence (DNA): TGCAGTGCTAGAGATTGGGAGAACACCGGGGAGCTGTTTTTT. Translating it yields CSARDWENTGELFF.

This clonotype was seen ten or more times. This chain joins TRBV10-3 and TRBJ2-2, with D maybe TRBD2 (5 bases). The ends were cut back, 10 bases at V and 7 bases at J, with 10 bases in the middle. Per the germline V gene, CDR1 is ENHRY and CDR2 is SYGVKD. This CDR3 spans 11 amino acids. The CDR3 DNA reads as TGTGCCACCAGAGGGATCGGGGAGCTGTTTTTT. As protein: CATRGIGELFF.

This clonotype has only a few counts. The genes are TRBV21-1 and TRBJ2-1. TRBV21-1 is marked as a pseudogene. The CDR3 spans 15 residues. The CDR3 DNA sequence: TGTGCCAGCAGCGCCCGACGGTTCTCCTACAATGAGCAGTTCTTC. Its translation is CASSARRFSYNEQFF.

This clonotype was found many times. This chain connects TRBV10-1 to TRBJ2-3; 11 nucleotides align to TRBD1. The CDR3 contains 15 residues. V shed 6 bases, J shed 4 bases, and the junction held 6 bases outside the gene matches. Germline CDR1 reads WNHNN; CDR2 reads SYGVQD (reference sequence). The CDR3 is CASSRTGGIADTQYF. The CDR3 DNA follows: TGCGCCAGCAGCAGGACAGGGGGCATCGCAGATACGCAGTATTTT.

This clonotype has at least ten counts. The CDR3 DNA reads as TGTGCCAGCAGCCAAGTCTCCCCAGGGGGCGCGGGTCAGCCCCAGCATTTT. Residues: CASSQVSPGGAGQPQHF. The chain joins TRBV4-2 to TRBJ1-5; TRBD1 matches 8 bases. With V trimmed by 1 base and J by 6 bases, 11 bases remained unmatched. This CDR3 comprises 17 residues. In germline, CDR1 is LGHNA, CDR2 YNFKEQ.

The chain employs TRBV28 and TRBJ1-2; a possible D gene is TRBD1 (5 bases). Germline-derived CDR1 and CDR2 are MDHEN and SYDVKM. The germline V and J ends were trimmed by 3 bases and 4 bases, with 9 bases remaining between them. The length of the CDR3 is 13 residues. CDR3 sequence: CASSFGQGYGYTF. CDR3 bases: TGTGCCAGCAGTTTTGGGCAGGGCTATGGCTACACCTTC.

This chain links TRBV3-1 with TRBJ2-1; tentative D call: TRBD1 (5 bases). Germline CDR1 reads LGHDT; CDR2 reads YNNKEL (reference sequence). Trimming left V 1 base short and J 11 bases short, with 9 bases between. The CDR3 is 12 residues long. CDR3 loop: CASSQGTSKQFF. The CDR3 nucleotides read TGTGCCAGCAGCCAAGGGACAAGCAAGCAGTTCTTC.

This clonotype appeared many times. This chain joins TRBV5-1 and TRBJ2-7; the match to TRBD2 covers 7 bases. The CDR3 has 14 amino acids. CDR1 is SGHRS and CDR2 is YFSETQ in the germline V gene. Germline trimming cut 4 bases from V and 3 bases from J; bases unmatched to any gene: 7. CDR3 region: CASSPGTNHYEQYF. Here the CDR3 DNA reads TGCGCCAGCAGCCCGGGGACTAACCACTACGAGCAGTACTTC.

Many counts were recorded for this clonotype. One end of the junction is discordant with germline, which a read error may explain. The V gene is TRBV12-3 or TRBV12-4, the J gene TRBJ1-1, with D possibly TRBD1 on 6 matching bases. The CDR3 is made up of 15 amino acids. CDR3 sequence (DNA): TGTGCCAGCAGTCTAGCGGGACATTCGAACACTGAAGCTTTCTTT. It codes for CASSLAGHSNTEAFF.

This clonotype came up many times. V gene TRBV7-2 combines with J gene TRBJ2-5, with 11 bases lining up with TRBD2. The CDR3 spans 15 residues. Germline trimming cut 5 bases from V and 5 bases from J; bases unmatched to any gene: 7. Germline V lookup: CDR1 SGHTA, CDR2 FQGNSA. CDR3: CASSLSGGASETQYF. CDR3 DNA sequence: TGTGCCAGCAGCCTTAGCGGGGGGGCCTCCGAGACCCAGTACTTC.

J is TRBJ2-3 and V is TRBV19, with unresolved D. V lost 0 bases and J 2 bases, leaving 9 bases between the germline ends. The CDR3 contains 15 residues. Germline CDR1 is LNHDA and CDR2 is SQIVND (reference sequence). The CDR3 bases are TGTGCCAGTAGTATAGATCGGCTTTCCACAGATACGCAGTATTTT. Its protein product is CASSIDRLSTDTQYF.

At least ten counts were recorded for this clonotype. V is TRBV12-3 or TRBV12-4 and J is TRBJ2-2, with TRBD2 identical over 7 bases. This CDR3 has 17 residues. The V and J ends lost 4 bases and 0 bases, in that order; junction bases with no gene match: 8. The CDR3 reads CASSSPVAGANTGELFF. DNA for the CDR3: TGTGCCAGCAGTTCCCCAGTGGCGGGGGCGAACACCGGGGAGCTGTTTTTT.

The CDR3 DNA reads TGTGCCAGCACCCGGGACGGAGGTGGCGAGCAGTACTTC. Translating gives CASTRDGGGEQYF. The rearrangement joins TRBV9 to TRBJ2-7; either TRBD1 or TRBD2 may supply D (5 bases each). Germline CDR1 SGDLS, CDR2 YYNGEE. The CDR3 consists of 13 residues. V was trimmed by 6 bases and J by 6 bases, leaving 16 bases between them.

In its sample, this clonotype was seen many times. The CDR3 loop is CATSDSNRDTQYF. The DNA for the CDR3 is TGTGCCACCAGTGATTCCAACAGGGATACGCAGTATTTT. The rearrangement links TRBV24-1 to TRBJ2-3, with a weak D call TRBD1 (5 bases). Germline loops: CDR1 KGHDR, CDR2 SFDVKD. V was cut by 2 bases and J by 6 bases, with 8 bases left in between. The CDR3 has 13 amino acids.

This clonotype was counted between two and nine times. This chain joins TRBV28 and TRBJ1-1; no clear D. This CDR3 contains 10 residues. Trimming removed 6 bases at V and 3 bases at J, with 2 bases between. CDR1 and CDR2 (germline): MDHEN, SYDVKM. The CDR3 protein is CASRDTEAFF. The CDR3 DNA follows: TGTGCCAGCAGGGACACTGAAGCTTTCTTT.

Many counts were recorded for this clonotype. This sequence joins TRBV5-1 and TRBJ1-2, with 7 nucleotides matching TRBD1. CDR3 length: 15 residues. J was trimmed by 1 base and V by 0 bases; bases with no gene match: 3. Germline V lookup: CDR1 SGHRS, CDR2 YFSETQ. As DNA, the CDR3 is TGCGCCAGCAGCTTGGAGGGGACAGTTAACTATGGCTACACCTTC. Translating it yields CASSLEGTVNYGYTF.

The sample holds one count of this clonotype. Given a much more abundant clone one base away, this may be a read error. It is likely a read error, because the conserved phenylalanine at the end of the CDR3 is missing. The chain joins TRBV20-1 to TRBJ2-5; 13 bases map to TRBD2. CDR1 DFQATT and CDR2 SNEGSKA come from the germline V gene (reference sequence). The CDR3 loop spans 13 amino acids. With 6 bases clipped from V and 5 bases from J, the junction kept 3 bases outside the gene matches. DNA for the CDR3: TGCAGTGCGGGGACTAGCGGGACCGAGACCCAGTACTAC. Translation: CSAGTSGTETQYY.

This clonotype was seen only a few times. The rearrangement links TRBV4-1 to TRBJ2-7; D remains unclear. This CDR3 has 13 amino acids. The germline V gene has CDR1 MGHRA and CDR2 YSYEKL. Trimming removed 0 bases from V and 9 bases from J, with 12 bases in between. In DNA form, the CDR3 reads TGCGCCAGCAGCCAAGACCCTTTTCCCCCGCAGTACTTC. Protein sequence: CASSQDPFPPQYF.

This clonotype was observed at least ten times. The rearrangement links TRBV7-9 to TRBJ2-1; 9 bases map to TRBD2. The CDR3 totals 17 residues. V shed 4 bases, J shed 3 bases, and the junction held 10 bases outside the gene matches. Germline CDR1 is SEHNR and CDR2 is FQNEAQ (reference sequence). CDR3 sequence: CASSSRPLAGLYNEQFF. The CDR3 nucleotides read TGTGCCAGCAGCTCCAGGCCCCTAGCGGGACTCTACAATGAGCAGTTCTTC. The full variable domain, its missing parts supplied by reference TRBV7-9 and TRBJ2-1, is DTGVSQNPRHKITKRGQNVTFRCDPISEHNRLYWYRQTLGQGPEFLTYFQNEAQLEKSRLLSDRFSAERPKGSFSTLEIQRTEQGDSAMYLCASSSRPLAGLYNEQFFGPGTRLTVL.

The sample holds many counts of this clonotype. The CDR3 nucleotides read TGTGCCAGCTGGGGAGGAAGCAACACTGAAGCTTTCTTT. Translating gives CASWGGSNTEAFF. The V and J genes are TRBV6-5 and TRBJ1-1; D is uncertain. The CDR3 totals 13 residues. V lost 8 bases and J 2 bases, leaving 12 bases between the germline ends. CDR1 and CDR2 from the germline V gene are MNHEY and SVGAGI.

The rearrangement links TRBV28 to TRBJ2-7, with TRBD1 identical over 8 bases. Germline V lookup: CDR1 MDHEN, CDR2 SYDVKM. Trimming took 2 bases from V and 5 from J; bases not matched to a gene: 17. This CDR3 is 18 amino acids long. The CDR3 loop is CASSLDLASGTGGDEQYF. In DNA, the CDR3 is TGTGCCAGCAGTTTAGATTTGGCCTCCGGGACAGGAGGGGACGAGCAGTACTTC.

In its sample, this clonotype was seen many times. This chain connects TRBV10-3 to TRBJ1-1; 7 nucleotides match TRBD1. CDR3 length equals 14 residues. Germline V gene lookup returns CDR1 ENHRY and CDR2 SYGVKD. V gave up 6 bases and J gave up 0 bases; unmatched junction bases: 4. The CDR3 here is CAIRTGIVNTEAFF. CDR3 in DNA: TGTGCCATCAGGACAGGGATCGTGAACACTGAAGCTTTCTTT.

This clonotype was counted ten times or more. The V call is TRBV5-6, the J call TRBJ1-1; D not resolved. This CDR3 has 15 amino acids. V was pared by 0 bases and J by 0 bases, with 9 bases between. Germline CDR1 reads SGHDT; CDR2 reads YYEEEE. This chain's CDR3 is CASSLGPTVNTEAFF. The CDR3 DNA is TGTGCCAGCAGCTTGGGGCCTACAGTGAACACTGAAGCTTTCTTT.